These T cell receptor beta chains were read from a single sample in a study of T-cell reconstitution after alpha-beta-depleted transplantation in children. TCRdb redid the calling of the PCR reads with MiXCR, one entry per CDR3 protein. The table shows 530,000 or so distinct CDR3 sequences, with around 27% occurring only once. This specimen was PBMCs, taken before TCRalphabeta/CD19-depleted stem cell transplant. Receptors were obtained from a boy in the first two years of life with Wiskott-Aldrich syndrome, due to receive a stem cell transplant. Each CDR3 is given with its conserved first and last residue. Each record gives: clone size, J gene, V gene, D gene, CDR3 protein, CDR3 DNA. D genes are given only for firm matches. For some rows the clone size is stated as once, few or many, or as a class when expanded; others skip it.

clone_size: -
j_call: TRBJ2-1
v_call: TRBV7-9
d_call: -
cdr3_aa: CASSSEKGRAYNEQFF
cdr3_nt: TGTGCCAGCAGCTCCGAAAAGGGACGAGCCTACAATGAGCAGTTCTTC

clone_size: few
j_call: TRBJ2-7
v_call: TRBV5-1
d_call: TRBD1
cdr3_aa: CASSRDSYYEQYF
cdr3_nt: TGCGCCAGCAGCCGGGACAGTTACTACGAGCAGTACTTC

clone_size: few
j_call: TRBJ2-2
v_call: TRBV3-1
d_call: -
cdr3_aa: CASSQDWNTGELFF
cdr3_nt: TGTGCCAGCAGCCAAGATTGGAACACCGGGGAGCTGTTTTTT

clone_size: few
j_call: TRBJ2-5
v_call: TRBV10-3
d_call: -
cdr3_aa: CAISESPLGRKTQETQYF
cdr3_nt: TGTGCCATCAGTGAGTCCCCTCTCGGGCGGAAAACTCAAGAGACCCAGTACTTC

clone_size: -
j_call: TRBJ2-4
v_call: TRBV20-1
d_call: -
cdr3_aa: CSARVAGTGYF
cdr3_nt: TGCAGTGCTAGAGTGGCGGGGACCGGGTACTTC

clone_size: many
j_call: TRBJ2-2
v_call: TRBV5-1
d_call: TRBD2
cdr3_aa: CASSLGLAGSGELFF
cdr3_nt: TGTGCCAGCAGCTTAGGACTAGCGGGATCCGGGGAGCTGTTTTTT

clone_size: few
j_call: TRBJ2-1
v_call: TRBV27
d_call: TRBD1
cdr3_aa: CASSLLRQGSSYNEQFF
cdr3_nt: TGTGCCAGCAGTTTATTAAGACAGGGAAGTTCCTACAATGAGCAGTTCTTC

clone_size: -
j_call: TRBJ1-1
v_call: TRBV18
d_call: -
cdr3_aa: CASSPTALDTEAFF
cdr3_nt: TGTGCCAGCTCACCAACAGCCCTGGACACTGAAGCTTTCTTT

clone_size: few
j_call: TRBJ1-5
v_call: TRBV4-1
d_call: TRBD1
cdr3_aa: CASSQAPWTGGRQPQHF
cdr3_nt: TGCGCCAGCAGCCAAGCCCCTTGGACAGGGGGCCGACAGCCCCAGCATTTT

clone_size: -
j_call: TRBJ1-5
v_call: TRBV7-2
d_call: -
cdr3_aa: CASSLEPSPSQPQHF
cdr3_nt: TGTGCCAGCAGCTTAGAGCCCAGCCCTAGTCAGCCCCAGCATTTT

clone_size: -
j_call: TRBJ2-1
v_call: TRBV28
d_call: -
cdr3_aa: CASSHPRRTFYNEQFF
cdr3_nt: TGTGCCAGCAGTCATCCTCGACGTACCTTCTACAATGAGCAGTTCTTC

clone_size: -
j_call: TRBJ1-1
v_call: TRBV7-9
d_call: TRBD1
cdr3_aa: CASDDSGTENEAFF
cdr3_nt: TGTGCCAGCGACGATTCCGGGACAGAGAATGAAGCTTTCTTT

clone_size: few
j_call: TRBJ1-6
v_call: TRBV29-1
d_call: -
cdr3_aa: CSGPWGSSYNSPLHF
cdr3_nt: TGCAGCGGTCCCTGGGGCAGCTCCTATAATTCACCCCTCCACTTT

clone_size: few
j_call: TRBJ2-7
v_call: TRBV15
d_call: TRBD2
cdr3_aa: CATSRDRTSGWSYEQYF
cdr3_nt: TGTGCCACCAGCAGAGATCGGACTAGCGGCTGGTCCTACGAGCAGTACTTC

clone_size: many
j_call: TRBJ1-5
v_call: TRBV7-9
d_call: TRBD1
cdr3_aa: CASSRTGGNQPQHF
cdr3_nt: TGTGCCAGCAGTCGGACAGGGGGCAATCAGCCCCAGCATTTT

clone_size: few
j_call: TRBJ2-5
v_call: TRBV5-5
d_call: -
cdr3_aa: CASILEGAAETQYF
cdr3_nt: TGTGCCAGCATCTTGGAAGGGGCAGCAGAGACCCAGTACTTC

clone_size: few
j_call: TRBJ2-2
v_call: TRBV28
d_call: -
cdr3_aa: CASSEGRSRTGELFF
cdr3_nt: TGTGCCAGCAGTGAGGGACGTTCCAGAACCGGGGAGCTGTTTTTT

clone_size: -
j_call: TRBJ1-1
v_call: TRBV7-3
d_call: TRBD1
cdr3_aa: CASSFRDPSGQLTPEAFF
cdr3_nt: TGTGCCAGCAGCTTCCGCGACCCTTCGGGACAGTTAACTCCTGAAGCTTTCTTT

clone_size: few
j_call: TRBJ2-5
v_call: TRBV5-1
d_call: -
cdr3_aa: CASKEANQETQYF
cdr3_nt: TGCGCCAGCAAGGAGGCCAACCAAGAGACCCAGTACTTC

clone_size: -
j_call: TRBJ2-1
v_call: TRBV5-1
d_call: TRBD2
cdr3_aa: CASRGLAGGPSNEQFF
cdr3_nt: TGCGCCAGCAGGGGACTAGCGGGAGGGCCCTCAAATGAGCAGTTCTTC

clone_size: few
j_call: TRBJ2-1
v_call: TRBV19
d_call: TRBD2
cdr3_aa: CASSTSGRKVNEQFF
cdr3_nt: TGTGCCAGTAGTACTAGCGGGAGGAAGGTCAATGAGCAGTTCTTC

clone_size: few
j_call: TRBJ2-7
v_call: TRBV20-1
d_call: -
cdr3_aa: CSAKEWGSYEQYF
cdr3_nt: TGCAGTGCAAAAGAATGGGGCTCCTACGAGCAGTACTTC

clone_size: few
j_call: TRBJ2-5
v_call: TRBV3-1
d_call: -
cdr3_aa: CASSQIMTGGGETQYF
cdr3_nt: TGTGCCAGCAGCCAAATTATGACAGGAGGCGGGGAGACCCAGTACTTC

clone_size: -
j_call: TRBJ2-7
v_call: TRBV5-1
d_call: TRBD2
cdr3_aa: CASSLEAGVLEQYF
cdr3_nt: TGCGCCAGCAGCTTAGAAGCGGGAGTGCTCGAGCAGTACTTC

clone_size: few
j_call: TRBJ1-5
v_call: TRBV4-1
d_call: -
cdr3_aa: CASSQEGLANQPQHF
cdr3_nt: TGCGCCAGCAGCCAGGAAGGGTTGGCGAATCAGCCCCAGCATTTT

clone_size: -
j_call: TRBJ1-1
v_call: TRBV7-9
d_call: -
cdr3_aa: CASTPGTFF
cdr3_nt: TGTGCCAGCACCCCCGGCACTTTCTTT

clone_size: once
j_call: TRBJ2-1
v_call: TRBV19
d_call: TRBD2
cdr3_aa: CASSIGSSGRGREQFF
cdr3_nt: TGTGCCAGTAGTATAGGATCTAGCGGGAGAGGTCGTGAGCAGTTCTTC

clone_size: once
j_call: TRBJ2-2
v_call: TRBV27
d_call: -
cdr3_aa: CASSFDGVGSTGELFF
cdr3_nt: TGTGCCAGCAGTTTTGACGGGGTGGGGAGCACCGGGGAGCTGTTTTTT

clone_size: -
j_call: TRBJ1-2
v_call: TRBV4-1
d_call: TRBD1
cdr3_aa: CASSQEQGANYGYTF
cdr3_nt: TGCGCCAGCAGCCAAGAGCAGGGGGCTAACTATGGCTACACCTTC

clone_size: -
j_call: TRBJ2-1
v_call: TRBV20-1
d_call: TRBD2
cdr3_aa: CSARPGLDSYNEQFF
cdr3_nt: TGCAGTGCTAGGCCGGGACTAGACTCCTACAATGAGCAGTTCTTC

clone_size: -
j_call: TRBJ1-5
v_call: TRBV15
d_call: TRBD1
cdr3_aa: CATSRYRGWESNQPQHF
cdr3_nt: TGTGCCACCAGCAGGTACAGGGGGTGGGAGAGCAATCAGCCCCAGCATTTT

clone_size: -
j_call: TRBJ2-3
v_call: TRBV12-3/TRBV12-4
d_call: -
cdr3_aa: CASSLALGGTDTQYF
cdr3_nt: TGTGCCAGCAGTTTAGCGCTCGGAGGAACAGATACGCAGTATTTT

clone_size: -
j_call: TRBJ2-1
v_call: TRBV5-1
d_call: -
cdr3_aa: CASSRISGSYNEQFF
cdr3_nt: TGCGCCAGCAGCCGAATTAGCGGCTCCTACAATGAGCAGTTCTTC

clone_size: -
j_call: TRBJ1-5
v_call: TRBV10-1
d_call: -
cdr3_aa: CASSGGSGINQPQHF
cdr3_nt: TGCGCCAGCAGTGGAGGGTCGGGGATTAATCAGCCCCAGCATTTT

clone_size: few
j_call: TRBJ1-1
v_call: TRBV20-1
d_call: -
cdr3_aa: CSARLSGRMNTEAFF
cdr3_nt: TGCAGTGCTAGGTTATCGGGACGGATGAACACTGAAGCTTTCTTT

clone_size: -
j_call: TRBJ2-7
v_call: TRBV4-2
d_call: -
cdr3_aa: CASSQDAGLSSYEQYF
cdr3_nt: TGTGCCAGCAGCCAAGATGCGGGACTTAGCTCCTACGAGCAGTACTTC

clone_size: few
j_call: TRBJ2-1
v_call: TRBV11-2
d_call: -
cdr3_aa: CASSLYEASYNEQFF
cdr3_nt: TGTGCCAGCAGCCTTTATGAGGCTTCCTACAATGAGCAGTTCTTC

clone_size: -
j_call: TRBJ2-1
v_call: TRBV12-3/TRBV12-4
d_call: -
cdr3_aa: CASSLNILASNEQFF
cdr3_nt: TGTGCCAGCAGTTTAAATATATTGGCATCTAATGAGCAGTTCTTC

clone_size: -
j_call: TRBJ2-1
v_call: TRBV6-2/TRBV6-3
d_call: TRBD2
cdr3_aa: CASSYSEASGSLSDEQFF
cdr3_nt: TGTGCCAGCAGTTACTCCGAGGCTAGCGGGAGTTTAAGCGATGAGCAGTTCTTC

clone_size: -
j_call: TRBJ2-1
v_call: TRBV20-1
d_call: TRBD2
cdr3_aa: CSAQTSGAFYNEQFF
cdr3_nt: TGCAGTGCCCAAACTAGCGGGGCTTTTTACAATGAGCAGTTCTTC

clone_size: -
j_call: TRBJ2-2
v_call: TRBV20-1
d_call: -
cdr3_aa: CSARLLGGGTGELFF
cdr3_nt: TGCAGTGCTAGACTGCTAGGCGGAGGCACCGGGGAGCTGTTTTTT

clone_size: many
j_call: TRBJ2-1
v_call: TRBV12-3/TRBV12-4
d_call: -
cdr3_aa: CASSLDRRDNEQFF
cdr3_nt: TGTGCCAGCAGTTTAGACAGGCGAGACAATGAGCAGTTCTTC

clone_size: -
j_call: TRBJ1-3
v_call: TRBV20-1
d_call: -
cdr3_aa: CSAHSSGNTIYF
cdr3_nt: TGCAGTGCCCACAGCTCTGGAAACACCATATATTTT

clone_size: -
j_call: TRBJ2-5
v_call: TRBV6-1
d_call: -
cdr3_aa: CASRDTGGAEETQYF
cdr3_nt: TGTGCCAGCAGGGACACAGGGGGGGCCGAAGAGACCCAGTACTTC

clone_size: -
j_call: TRBJ2-7
v_call: TRBV5-4
d_call: TRBD2
cdr3_aa: CASSLGEGTSGDYEQYF
cdr3_nt: TGTGCCAGCAGCTTGGGGGAGGGGACTAGCGGTGACTACGAGCAGTACTTC

clone_size: -
j_call: TRBJ2-3
v_call: TRBV7-9
d_call: TRBD1
cdr3_aa: CASSAQGVIDTQYF
cdr3_nt: TGTGCCAGCAGCGCTCAGGGGGTGATAGATACGCAGTATTTT

clone_size: -
j_call: TRBJ2-1
v_call: TRBV11-2
d_call: -
cdr3_aa: CASSLRLGIVNEQFF
cdr3_nt: TGTGCCAGCAGCTTAAGGTTGGGGATAGTAAATGAGCAGTTCTTC

clone_size: -
j_call: TRBJ2-3
v_call: TRBV6-6
d_call: -
cdr3_aa: CASSQQLADTQYF
cdr3_nt: TGTGCCAGCAGTCAGCAGTTAGCAGATACGCAGTATTTT

clone_size: -
j_call: TRBJ2-3
v_call: TRBV20-1
d_call: -
cdr3_aa: CSAKLSGVPSDTQYF
cdr3_nt: TGCAGTGCCAAGTTATCAGGGGTCCCTTCAGATACGCAGTATTTT

clone_size: -
j_call: TRBJ2-2
v_call: TRBV7-9
d_call: -
cdr3_aa: CASSLNQGNTGELFF
cdr3_nt: TGTGCCAGCAGCTTAAATCAGGGAAACACCGGGGAGCTGTTTTTT

clone_size: -
j_call: TRBJ1-2
v_call: TRBV7-2
d_call: TRBD1
cdr3_aa: CASSPPGQLRGYTF
cdr3_nt: TGTGCCAGCAGCCCGCCGGGACAGTTACGCGGCTACACCTTC

clone_size: -
j_call: TRBJ2-7
v_call: TRBV5-5
d_call: TRBD2
cdr3_aa: CASSLSGTSVSYEQYF
cdr3_nt: TGTGCCAGCAGCTTGTCTGGGACTAGCGTCTCCTACGAGCAGTACTTC

clone_size: few
j_call: TRBJ2-1
v_call: TRBV11-2
d_call: TRBD1
cdr3_aa: CASSRRDRSFNEQFF
cdr3_nt: TGTGCCAGCAGCCGCCGGGACAGGTCGTTCAATGAGCAGTTCTTC

clone_size: -
j_call: TRBJ1-4
v_call: TRBV5-1
d_call: -
cdr3_aa: CASSLGKTNEKLFF
cdr3_nt: TGCGCCAGCAGCTTAGGGAAAACTAATGAAAAACTGTTTTTT

clone_size: few
j_call: TRBJ1-4
v_call: TRBV7-9
d_call: -
cdr3_aa: CASTFSGAATNEKLFF
cdr3_nt: TGTGCCAGCACCTTCTCAGGGGCTGCAACTAATGAAAAACTGTTTTTT

clone_size: few
j_call: TRBJ2-3
v_call: TRBV18
d_call: -
cdr3_aa: CASSPTSPSADTQYF
cdr3_nt: TGTGCCAGCTCACCCACTAGCCCGAGCGCAGATACGCAGTATTTT

clone_size: few
j_call: TRBJ1-1
v_call: TRBV6-5
d_call: -
cdr3_aa: CASVIGRSMNTEAFF
cdr3_nt: TGTGCCAGCGTTATCGGACGGTCCATGAACACTGAAGCTTTCTTT

clone_size: -
j_call: TRBJ1-6
v_call: TRBV30
d_call: TRBD1
cdr3_aa: CAWNLDRGHNSPLHF
cdr3_nt: TGTGCCTGGAATCTAGACAGGGGCCATAATTCACCCCTCCACTTT

clone_size: few
j_call: TRBJ2-7
v_call: TRBV10-2
d_call: -
cdr3_aa: CASSYRRAASSSYEQYF
cdr3_nt: TGCGCCAGCAGTTACAGGAGGGCAGCCTCGAGCTCCTACGAGCAGTACTTC